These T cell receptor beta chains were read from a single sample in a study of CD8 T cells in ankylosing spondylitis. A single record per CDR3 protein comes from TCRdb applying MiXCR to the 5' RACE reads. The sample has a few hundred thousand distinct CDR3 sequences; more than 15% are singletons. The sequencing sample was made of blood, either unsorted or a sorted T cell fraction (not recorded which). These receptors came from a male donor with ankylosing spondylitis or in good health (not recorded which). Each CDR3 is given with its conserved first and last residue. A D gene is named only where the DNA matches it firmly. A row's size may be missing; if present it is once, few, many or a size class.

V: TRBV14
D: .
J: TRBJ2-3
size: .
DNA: TGTGCCAGCAGCCGGGTGGATGTAGATACGCAGTATTTT
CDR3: CASSRVDVDTQYF

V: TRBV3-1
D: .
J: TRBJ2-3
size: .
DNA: TGTGCCAGCAGCCAAGATTTCAAGGGAAGCACAGATACGCAGTATTTT
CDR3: CASSQDFKGSTDTQYF

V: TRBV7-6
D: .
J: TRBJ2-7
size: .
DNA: TGTGCCAGCAGCCGCATTATGGGGGACGGGACCTACGAGCAGTACTTC
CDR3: CASSRIMGDGTYEQYF

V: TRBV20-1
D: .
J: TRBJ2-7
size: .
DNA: TGCAGTGCTAGTGAATGGAGCTCCTACAATGAGCAGTACTTC
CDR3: CSASEWSSYNEQYF

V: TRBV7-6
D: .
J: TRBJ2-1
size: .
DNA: TGTGCCAGCAGCCCCCCGAGTGGGATTTCGGGGGACAATGAGCAGTTCTTC
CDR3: CASSPPSGISGDNEQFF

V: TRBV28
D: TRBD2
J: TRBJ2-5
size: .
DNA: TGTGCCAGCAGCCTGGACGGGGGGACCGAGACCCAGTACTTC
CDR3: CASSLDGGTETQYF

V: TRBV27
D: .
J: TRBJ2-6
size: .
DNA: TGTGCCAGCAGTCGGATCTCTGGGGCCAACGTCCTGACTTTC
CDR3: CASSRISGANVLTF

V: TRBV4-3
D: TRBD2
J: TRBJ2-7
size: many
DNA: TGCGCCAGCAGCCAAACTAGCGACCCATCCTACGAGCAGTACTTC
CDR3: CASSQTSDPSYEQYF

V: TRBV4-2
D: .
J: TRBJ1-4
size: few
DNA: TGTGCCAGCAGCCAAGACCCGGGAAAACTGTTTTTT
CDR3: CASSQDPGKLFF

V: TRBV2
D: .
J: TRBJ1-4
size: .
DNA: TGTGCCAGCCTGGGAGTAGGAGAAAAACTGTTTTTT
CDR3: CASLGVGEKLFF

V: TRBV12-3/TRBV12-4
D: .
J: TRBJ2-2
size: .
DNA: TGTGCCAGCAGTTTTGGGCAGTCCACCGGGGAGCTGTTTTTT
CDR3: CASSFGQSTGELFF

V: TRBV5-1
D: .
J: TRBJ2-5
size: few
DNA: TGCGCCAAAGGATTGGAGGGCCGGGTGACCCAGTACTTC
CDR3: CAKGLEGRVTQYF

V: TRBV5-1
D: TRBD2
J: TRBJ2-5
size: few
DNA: TGCGCCAGCAGCTCTTTTCCCGGGACTAGCGGGAGAATTGAGACCCAGTACTTC
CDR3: CASSSFPGTSGRIETQYF

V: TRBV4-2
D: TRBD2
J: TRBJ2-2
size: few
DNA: TGTGCCAGCAGCCAAGGCACGGGAGGGCTCACCGGGGAGCTGTTTTTT
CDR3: CASSQGTGGLTGELFF

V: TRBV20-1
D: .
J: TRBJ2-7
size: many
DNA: TGCAGTGCTAGAGAACAGGGTTCCGAGCAGTACTTC
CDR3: CSAREQGSEQYF

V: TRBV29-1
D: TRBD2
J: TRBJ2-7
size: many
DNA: TGCAGCGTTGACGGCGGGAGGGATGGTTACGAGCAGTACTTC
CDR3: CSVDGGRDGYEQYF

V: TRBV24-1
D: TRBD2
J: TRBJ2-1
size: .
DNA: TGTGCCACCAGTGACCCCGACGGACTAGCGGGAGTCAATGAGCAGTTCTTC
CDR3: CATSDPDGLAGVNEQFF

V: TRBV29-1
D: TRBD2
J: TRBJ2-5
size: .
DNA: TGCAGCGTTGAGGAGCGGGAGGGCCCGGAGACCCAGTACTTC
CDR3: CSVEEREGPETQYF

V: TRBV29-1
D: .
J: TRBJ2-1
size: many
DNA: TGCAGCGTTACGACTAGCTCCTACAATGAGCAGTTCTTC
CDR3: CSVTTSSYNEQFF

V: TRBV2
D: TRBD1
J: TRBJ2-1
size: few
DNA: TGTGCCAGCAGTCGGGGACAGGGGGCTCCTGGGGAGCAGTTCTTC
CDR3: CASSRGQGAPGEQFF

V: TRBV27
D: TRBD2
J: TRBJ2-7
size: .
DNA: TGTGCCAGCAGTTCTAGACTAGCGGGTTACGAGCAGTACTTC
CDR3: CASSSRLAGYEQYF

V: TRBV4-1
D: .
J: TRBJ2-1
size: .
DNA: TGCGCCAGCAGCCAAGCAGCCGGAACCTACAATGAGCAGTTCTTC
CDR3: CASSQAAGTYNEQFF

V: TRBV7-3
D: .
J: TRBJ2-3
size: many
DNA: TGTGCCAGCAGCTTAACCTCAGCTGGCACAGATACGCAGTATTTT
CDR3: CASSLTSAGTDTQYF

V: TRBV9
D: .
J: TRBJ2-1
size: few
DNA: TGTGCCAGCAGCGTAGAAGCTGGGGGAGAAGAGCAGTTCTTC
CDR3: CASSVEAGGEEQFF

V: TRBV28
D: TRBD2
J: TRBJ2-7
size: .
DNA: TGTGCCAGCAGTTCGGGACTACGCCCCGCCTACGAGCAGTACTTC
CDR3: CASSSGLRPAYEQYF

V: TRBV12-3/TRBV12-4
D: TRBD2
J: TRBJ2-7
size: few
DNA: TGTGCCAGCAGTTTAGCCTCTAGCGGAGGATTCTACGAGCAGTACTTC
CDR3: CASSLASSGGFYEQYF

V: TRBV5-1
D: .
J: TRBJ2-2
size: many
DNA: TGCGCCAGCAGCTTACCGGAGGGGACCGGGGAGCTGTTTTTT
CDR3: CASSLPEGTGELFF

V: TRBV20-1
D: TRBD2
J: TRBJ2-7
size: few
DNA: TGCAGTGCGGCCGGGACTAGCAGCTACGAGCAGTACTTC
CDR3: CSAAGTSSYEQYF

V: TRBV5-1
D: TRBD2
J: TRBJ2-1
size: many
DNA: TGCGCCAGCAGCTTGGTGGTAGCGGGGTCGAATGAGCAGTTCTTC
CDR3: CASSLVVAGSNEQFF

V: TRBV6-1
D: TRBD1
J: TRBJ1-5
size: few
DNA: TGTGCCAGCAGCCCCCGGGACAGGGGGGATCAGCCCCAGCATTTT
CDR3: CASSPRDRGDQPQHF

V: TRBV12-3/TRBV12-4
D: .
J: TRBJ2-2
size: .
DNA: TGTGCCAGCACGGAGTTGACCGGGGAGCTGTTTTTT
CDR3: CASTELTGELFF

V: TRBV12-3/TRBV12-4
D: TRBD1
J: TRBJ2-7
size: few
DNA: TGTGCCAGCAGTCAGGGACAGGTTACCTACGAGCAGTACTTC
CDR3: CASSQGQVTYEQYF

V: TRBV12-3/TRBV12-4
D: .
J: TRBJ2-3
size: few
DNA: TGTGCCAGCAGCCTAGACGGACCAGATACGCAGTATTTT
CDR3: CASSLDGPDTQYF

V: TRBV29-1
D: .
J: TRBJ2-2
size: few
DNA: TGCAGCGTTGAAGGAAGGGGCAGGGAGGACTCGAACACCGGGGAGCTGTTTTTT
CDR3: CSVEGRGREDSNTGELFF

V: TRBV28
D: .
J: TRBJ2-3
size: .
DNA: TGTGCCAGCAGTGGGTTGTTTGCAGATACGCAGTATTTT
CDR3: CASSGLFADTQYF

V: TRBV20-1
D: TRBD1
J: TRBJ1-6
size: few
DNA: TGCAGTGCTAGAGCTAGCGAGACAGGGAGCTCACCCCTCCACTTT
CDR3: CSARASETGSSPLHF

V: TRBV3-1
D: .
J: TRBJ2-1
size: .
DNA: TGTGCCAGCAGCCAACTAGATAGCTCCTACAATGAGCAGTTCTTC
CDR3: CASSQLDSSYNEQFF

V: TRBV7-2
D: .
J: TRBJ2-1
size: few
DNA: TGTGCCAGCAGCTTAGTTTACAGGACTTTTTCCTACAATGAGCAGTTCTTC
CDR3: CASSLVYRTFSYNEQFF

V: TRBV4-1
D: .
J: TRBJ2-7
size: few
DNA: TGCGCCAGCAGCATCGGCGGGACCTCCTACGAGCAGTACTTC
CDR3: CASSIGGTSYEQYF

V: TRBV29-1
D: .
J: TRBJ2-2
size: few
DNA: TGCAGCGCCACTAGGGCCGGGGAGCTGTTTTTT
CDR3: CSATRAGELFF

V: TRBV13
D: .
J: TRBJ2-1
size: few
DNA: TGTGCCAGCAGCTTAGGAAACGGGGATGAGCAGTTCTTC
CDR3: CASSLGNGDEQFF

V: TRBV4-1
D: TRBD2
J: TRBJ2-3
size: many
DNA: TGCGCCAGCAGCCAAGATCCATCGGCGGGAGTTGCAGATACGCAGTATTTT
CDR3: CASSQDPSAGVADTQYF

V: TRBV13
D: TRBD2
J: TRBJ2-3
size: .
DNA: TGTGCCAGCAGCCCAGCAGCTAGCGGGAGGTGGTATACGCAGTATTTT
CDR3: CASSPAASGRWYTQYF